This TCR beta chain derives from a study of shared clonotypes between healthy human individuals. Study results and limitations: On the whole, naive subsets had larger estimated richness than memory subsets had.

The table came from immunoSEQ multiplex PCR; TCRdb's copy has only in-frame clones and leaves some out. The table lists 2 million to 3 million clones, 93% of them singletons. Details on this clone: Its antigen is still unknown. One end of the junction varies from germline; a read error may be responsible.

The CDR3 sequence is 14 residues long. CDR1 and CDR2 (germline): SGHRS, YFSETQ. V usage is TRBV5-1 and J usage is TRBJ2-7; D unclear. This sequence was found in a man younger than 30 in good health. Some clones in this sample may be carry-over from other donors' samples. The sequenced sample was naive CD4+ T cells from PBMCs. Specified subset: CD45RA+ positively selected. The CDR3 protein is CASRASLSQTPRDF. CDR3 coding DNA: TGCGCCAGCAGGGCATCGTTATCGCAAACACCAAGAGACTTC.